This T cell receptor (beta chain) was sequenced during a study of blood T cell repertoires in COVID-19. At the level of the study: From the United States, Italy and Spain came samples of acute and convalescent COVID-19.

V trimming: 6 bases; J trimming: 2 bases; junction bases outside the gene matches: 5. The CDR3 contains 14 residues. Germline V gene sequence: CDR1 SQVTM, CDR2 ANQGSEA. Per the study methods: It was from reference gene primer amplification that nucleated cell counts were estimated. Libraries were prepared by immunoSEQ multiplex PCR; TCRdb keeps only in-frame clonotypes and omits some of them. V and J calls and clone size are as listed in that table; D and trimming were resolved from the DNA. The sample carries 250,000 to 350,000 clones, roughly 86% recorded once. The source of this sequence is a woman aged 25 to 39 who had recovered from COVID-19. Input material: peripheral blood. This chain connects TRBV29-1 to TRBJ1-1; TRBD1 matches at 11 bases. The CDR3 coding sequence is TGCAGCGTGGACGGACAGGGGGCTAACACTGAAGCTTTCTTT. Translated, it gives CSVDGQGANTEAFF.